These 28 T cell receptor beta chains share one sample of origin, sequenced in a study of blood T cell repertoires in COVID-19. Profiled with immunoSEQ multiplex PCR; TCRdb holds only in-frame clones, not every one. The sample includes 90,000 to 150,000 clones, roughly 80% seen only once; the top ten take 6.5% to 9.5%. Sequenced sample: peripheral blood. The source of these receptors is a human donor in a cohort sampled during active COVID-19.

The chain carries TRBV11-3 and TRBJ2-7, with D tentatively TRBD2 (5 bases). This CDR3 is built from 13 residues. V was pared by 1 base and J by 4 bases, with 8 bases between. The V gene's germline CDR1 is SGHNT and CDR2 YENEEA. The chain's CDR3 is CASSLVTGYEQYF. CDR3 nucleotide sequence: TGTGCCAGCAGCTTAGTAACGGGGTACGAGCAGTACTTC.

The chain joins TRBV6-4 to TRBJ2-5, with TRBD1 as a possible D gene (5 bases). Trimming stripped 2 bases from V and 1 base from J, with 8 bases between. The CDR3 has 14 residues. CDR1 is MRHNA, CDR2 SNTAGT, per germline. The CDR3 reads CASSDRTTQETQYF. As DNA, the CDR3 is TGTGCCAGCAGTGACAGGACAACCCAAGAGACCCAGTACTTC.

The chain uses TRBV10-1 and TRBJ2-1; TRBD2 is a possible D gene (5 bases). Between the trimmed V and J ends, which lost 6 bases and 7 bases, there was a span of 13 bases. This CDR3 spans 13 amino acids. Germline V gene data show CDR1 as WNHNN and CDR2 as SYGVQD (reference sequence). CDR3 coding DNA: TGCGCCAGCAGCTCACCGGGGTTTAATGAGCAGTTCTTC. This sequence encodes CASSSPGFNEQFF.

The chain is built from TRBV10-3 and TRBJ2-7; 10 nucleotides line up with TRBD1. The CDR3 consists of 13 residues. Germline V gives CDR1 ENHRY, CDR2 SYGVKD. With 9 bases clipped from V and 3 bases from J, the junction kept 5 bases outside the gene matches. DNA for the CDR3: TGTGCCATTTCCGGGACAGGGGTCTACGAGCAGTACTTC. Encoded protein: CAISGTGVYEQYF.

V is TRBV25-1 and J is TRBJ1-2; possible D gene TRBD1, 6 bases. This CDR3 has 12 amino acids. V lost 7 bases and J 2 bases, leaving 8 bases between the germline ends. Germline V CDR1 and CDR2: MGHDK, SYGVNS. In nucleotides, the CDR3 is TGTGCCAGCAATACAGGGAACTATGGCTACACCTTC. It specifies CASNTGNYGYTF.

The V gene is TRBV19, the J gene TRBJ1-4, with D tentatively TRBD1 (6 bases). This CDR3 is built from 16 residues. Per the germline V gene, CDR1 is LNHDA and CDR2 is SQIVND (reference sequence). With 4 bases removed from V and 3 bases from J, the gap between germline ends came to 15 bases. This chain's CDR3 is CASSNAVQGSNEKLFF. CDR3 nucleotide sequence: TGTGCCAGTAGTAATGCTGTCCAGGGGTCTAATGAAAAACTGTTTTTT.

J is TRBJ2-7 and V is TRBV30, with TRBD1 matching over 7 bases. This CDR3 has 15 amino acids. After removal of 3 bases from V and 0 bases from J, the junction contained 8 bases not matched to a gene. Germline CDR1 is GTSNPN and CDR2 is SVGIG (reference sequence). Here the CDR3 reads CAWSEGTDSSYEQYF. DNA of the CDR3: TGTGCCTGGAGCGAGGGGACAGACAGCTCCTACGAGCAGTACTTC.

The chain uses TRBV2 and TRBJ2-3, with 10 nucleotides matching TRBD2. Losses at the gene ends were 0 bases for V and 0 bases for J; bases not matched to a gene: 6. The CDR3 covers 18 residues. Germline assignment: CDR1 SNHLY and CDR2 FYNNEI. The DNA for the CDR3 is TGTGCCAGCAGTGAAGCGGGGGCTAGCGGGAGTAGCACAGATACGCAGTATTTT. Translated: CASSEAGASGSSTDTQYF.

The J gene is TRBJ2-7, the V gene TRBV5-6; 9 nucleotides line up with TRBD2. Germline assignment: CDR1 SGHDT and CDR2 YYEEEE. This CDR3 is built from 15 residues. V lost 3 bases, J lost 4 bases, and 8 bases stayed unmatched. The CDR3 bases are TGTGCCAGCAGCTACCCCTCTAGCGGGATGTACGAGCAGTACTTC. This encodes CASSYPSSGMYEQYF.

The chain couples TRBV5-5 to TRBJ1-2, with TRBD1 matching 12 bases. This CDR3 region has 16 residues. Trimming cost V 2 bases and J 8 bases; bases outside gene matches: 10. Germline V gene lookup returns CDR1 SGHKS and CDR2 YYEKEE (reference sequence). The CDR3 loop is CASSFGPGQGAFGYTF. The CDR3 DNA sequence: TGTGCCAGCAGCTTTGGGCCGGGACAGGGGGCTTTCGGCTACACCTTC. Using reference TRBV5-5 and TRBJ1-2 for the parts outside the CDR3, the full variable domain is DAGVTQSPTHLIKTRGQQVTLRCSPISGHKSVSWYQQVLGQGPQFIFQYYEKEERGRGNFPDRFSARQFPNYSSELNVNALLLGDSALYLCASSFGPGQGAFGYTFGSGTRLTVV.

CDR3 in amino acids: CASSQVGGPEAFF. CDR3 in DNA: TGCGCCAGCAGCCAAGTGGGTGGGCCTGAAGCTTTCTTT. The rearrangement joins TRBV4-1 to TRBJ1-1; D is unclear. The germline V gene encodes CDR1 MGHRA and CDR2 YSYEKL. The CDR3 totals 13 residues. V gave up 1 base and J gave up 6 bases, with 9 bases separating them.

V usage is TRBV5-8 and J usage is TRBJ1-2; D not certain. V lost 4 bases, J lost 0 bases, and 10 bases lay in between. This CDR3 is built from 14 residues. CDR1 and CDR2 (germline): SGHTS, YDEGEE. CDR3 sequence: CASSRRTTNYGYTF. The CDR3, as DNA: TGTGCCAGCAGCCGGAGAACAACTAACTATGGCTACACCTTC.

This sequence joins TRBV21-1 and TRBJ2-1; TRBD2 was called by the table and not checked on the DNA. TRBV21-1 is a documented pseudogene. This CDR3 has 20 amino acids. Written as DNA, the CDR3 is TGTGCCAGCAGCAAGCGTCGGGCCGCAGCGTGCGGGAGTACCCTCAATGAGCAGTTCTTC. Its translation is CASSKRRAAACGSTLNEQFF.

This clone has only a few counts. The genes are TRBV5-4 and TRBJ1-2; D is possibly TRBD1 (5 bases). Trimming removed 9 bases from V and 4 bases from J, with 19 bases in between. The germline V gene encodes CDR1 SGHNT and CDR2 YYREEE (reference sequence). The length of the CDR3 is 14 residues. This CDR3 is CATAGGGSSYGYTF. The DNA for the CDR3 is TGTGCCACCGCTGGGGGGGGGAGTTCCTATGGCTACACCTTC.

CDR3 DNA sequence: TGTGCCAGCAGCGTAGGGGCTAGCGGGGGGTACGAGCAGTACTTC. This sequence encodes CASSVGASGGYEQYF. The genes are TRBV9 and TRBJ2-7, with 11 positions matching TRBD2. J was trimmed by 4 bases and V by 0 bases; bases with no gene match: 3. The CDR3 runs to 15 residues. Germline V lookup: CDR1 SGDLS, CDR2 YYNGEE. Full variable domain (missing parts from reference TRBV9 and TRBJ2-7): DSGVTQTPKHLITATGQRVTLRCSPRSGDLSVYWYQQSLDQGLQFLIQYYNGEERAKGNILERFSAQQFPDLHSELNLSSLELGDSALYFCASSVGASGGYEQYFGPGTRLTVT.

This chain links TRBV10-2 with TRBJ1-2; unclear D gene. Between the trimmed V and J ends, which lost 0 bases and 2 bases, there was a span of 7 bases. Germline V gene lookup returns CDR1 WSHSY and CDR2 SAAADI. CDR3 size: 14 residues. The CDR3 protein is CASSESARNYGYTF. The CDR3 nucleotides are TGCGCCAGCAGTGAGTCGGCCAGGAACTATGGCTACACCTTC.

The chain combines TRBV2 with TRBJ1-1; TRBD1 agrees at 7 bases. The germline V gene has CDR1 SNHLY and CDR2 FYNNEI. The CDR3 loop spans 15 amino acids. The junction had 8 bases not matched to a gene; V was cut back by 6 bases and J by 1 base. The CDR3 spells CASRGKTGTNTEAFF. CDR3 bases: TGTGCCAGCAGGGGAAAGACAGGGACGAACACTGAAGCTTTCTTT.

V usage is TRBV6-2 or TRBV6-3 and J usage is TRBJ2-7; D is unresolved. With 2 bases removed from V and 6 bases from J, the gap between germline ends came to 11 bases. In germline, CDR1 is MNHEY, CDR2 SVGEGT. CDR3 size: 13 residues. This CDR3 is CASSYSTAGEQYF. DNA for the CDR3: TGTGCCAGCAGTTACAGCACAGCCGGCGAGCAGTACTTC.

CDR3 sequence reads: CAISGTGLNTEAFF. The CDR3 coding sequence is TGTGCCATCAGTGGGACAGGGCTTAACACTGAAGCTTTCTTT. The chain uses TRBV10-3 and TRBJ1-1; 8 bases are a match to TRBD1. Germline V gene data show CDR1 as ENHRY and CDR2 as SYGVKD. Trimming cost V 4 bases and J 2 bases; bases outside gene matches: 3. This CDR3 is 14 amino acids long.

The genes are TRBV28 and TRBJ1-2, with a possible D match to TRBD1 (5 bases). The CDR3 is 13 residues long. Trimming shortened V by 5 bases and J by 2 bases, and 9 bases separated the two germline ends. CDR1 is MDHEN and CDR2 is SYDVKM in the germline V gene. The CDR3 coding sequence is TGTGCCAGCAGTCAGCCAGGGAACTATGGCTACACCTTC. It yields the protein CASSQPGNYGYTF.

This clone was seen a handful of times. The rearrangement joins TRBV6-5 to TRBJ1-5; the D is unclear. The CDR3 totals 13 residues. Germline-derived CDR1 and CDR2 are MNHEY and SVGAGI. V was shortened by 5 bases and J by 5 bases, with 10 bases between the two germline ends. CDR3 sequence (DNA): TGTGCCAGCAGTACCAGGTCGCATCAGCCCCAGCATTTT. Translated: CASSTRSHQPQHF.

This clone showed up just once. V is TRBV4-1 and J is TRBJ1-6; TRBD1 matches 11 bases. V lost 4 bases and J lost 6; bases outside the gene matches: 8. CDR1 and CDR2 from the germline V gene are MGHRA and YSYEKL. This CDR3 has 17 residues. The CDR3 is CASSRRTGGFVNSPLHF. The DNA for the CDR3 is TGCGCCAGCAGCCGCCGGACAGGGGGCTTCGTTAATTCACCCCTCCACTTT.

This chain links TRBV7-2 with TRBJ1-1; 11 bases map to TRBD1. The germline CDR1 and CDR2 sequences are SGHTA and FQGNSA. The CDR3 totals 18 residues. Trimming took 1 base from V and 0 from J; bases not matched to a gene: 7. DNA of the CDR3: TGTGCCAGCAGCTTAGAATTCTGGACAGGGGGCGTGAACACTGAAGCTTTCTTT. Translated, it gives CASSLEFWTGGVNTEAFF.

The chain carries TRBV4-1 and TRBJ2-3; TRBD2 matches 8 bases. The V gene end was trimmed by 0 bases and the J gene end by 5 bases; junction bases not matched to a gene: 10. The CDR3 spans 17 residues. Germline V gene lookup returns CDR1 MGHRA and CDR2 YSYEKL. CDR3 amino acids: CASSQEVTGGPVDTQYF. As DNA, the CDR3 is TGCGCCAGCAGCCAAGAAGTCACGGGGGGGCCGGTAGATACGCAGTATTTT.

The chain joins TRBV7-6 to TRBJ2-1, with a tentative D call TRBD1 (5 bases). The CDR3 extends over 16 amino acids. Germline V gene data show CDR1 as SGHVS and CDR2 as FNYEAQ. V lost 3 bases and J lost 9, with 21 bases in between. CDR3 in DNA: TGTGCCAGCAGCTTCCTCTCCGCCAGGGTGGCTGGTGAGCAGTTCTTC. This encodes CASSFLSARVAGEQFF. Complete variable domain (other parts from reference TRBV7-6 and TRBJ2-1): GAGVSQSPRYKVTKRGQDVALRCDPISGHVSLYWYRQALGQGPEFLTYFNYEAQQDKSGLPNDRFSAERPEGSISTLTIQRTEQRDSAMYRCASSFLSARVAGEQFFGPGTRLTVL.

The chain carries TRBV4-1 and TRBJ2-7, with 7 bases matching TRBD1. Germline V gives CDR1 MGHRA, CDR2 YSYEKL. The V segment lost 3 bases and the J segment 3 bases; nucleotides outside the gene matches: 11. The CDR3 loop spans 16 amino acids. CDR3: CASSQGTAGAYYEQYF. For the CDR3, the DNA is TGCGCCAGCAGCCAGGGGACAGCTGGGGCTTACTACGAGCAGTACTTC.

The chain combines TRBV7-3 with TRBJ2-1; TRBD2 matches 7 bases. V dropped 6 bases and J dropped 5; count of bases not matched to a gene: 10. Germline CDR1 is SGHTA and CDR2 is FQGTGA. The CDR3 contains 15 residues. This chain's CDR3 is CASRPRDYQNNEQFF. The CDR3 DNA sequence: TGTGCCAGCAGGCCGAGGGACTACCAAAACAATGAGCAGTTCTTC.

This clone was counted a single time. The chain has TRBV20-1 and TRBJ1-1; tentatively, D is TRBD1 (5 bases). Trimming took 3 bases from V and 4 from J, leaving 12 bases between them. The CDR3 spans 13 residues. Germline assignment: CDR1 DFQATT and CDR2 SNEGSKA (reference sequence). CDR3 nucleotides: TGCAGTGCTAGTCTAAGGCAGGGCACTGAAGCTTTCTTT. Its translation: CSASLRQGTEAFF.